This T cell receptor beta chain derives from a study of blood T cell repertoires in COVID-19. Study details: Samples of COVID-19 (acute and convalescent) were obtained from the United States, Italy and Spain. PBMCs, B-cell-depleted T cells, or T cells provided the cDNA or gDNA that made up the material.

The germline V gene has CDR1 SEHNR and CDR2 FQNEAQ (reference sequence). Trimming stripped 3 bases from V and 3 bases from J, with 16 bases between. CDR3 length: 16 residues. In the study's own analysis: From reference gene primer amplification, estimates of nucleated cell counts were derived. The repertoire was sequenced with immunoSEQ multiplex PCR; TCRdb's copy has only in-frame clones and lacks some. That table is the source of V, J and clone size, and D and trimming were worked out from the DNA. Of more than 9,500 clones in the sample, around 90% were seen once. The source is a woman between 55 and 75 years old with active COVID-19. The chain employs TRBV7-9 and TRBJ2-3, with D maybe TRBD2 (5 bases). The sequenced material came from peripheral blood. CDR3 residues: CASSLGVAAETDTQYF. The CDR3 DNA is TGTGCCAGCAGCTTGGGAGTCGCAGCGGAGACAGATACGCAGTATTTT.